A selection of T cell receptor beta chains follows, all from one sample in a study of a mutant IDH1 vaccine in newly diagnosed glioma. Libraries were prepared by immunoSEQ multiplex PCR; TCRdb keeps only in-frame clonotypes and omits some of them. The repertoire holds some 60,000 clones, with 75% to 90% as singletons. The antigens these receptors bind are not known. Sequenced material: PBMCs, taken from a glioma patient whose treatment included an IDH1 peptide vaccine. These receptors were taken from a middle-aged woman with glioma. Both conserved end residues are part of each CDR3. D genes are given only for firm matches. A clone size is listed for some rows: how often the clone was seen (once, few, many), or a class if it is expanded.

d_call: .; clone_size: .; v_call: TRBV20-1; j_call: TRBJ2-1; cdr3_nt: TGCAGTGCTGCGACCTACAATGAGCAGTTCTTC; cdr3_aa: CSAATYNEQFF
d_call: .; clone_size: .; v_call: TRBV6-1; j_call: TRBJ2-5; cdr3_nt: TGTGCCAGTAGGGCAGGGAGAGAGACCCAGTACTTC; cdr3_aa: CASRAGRETQYF
d_call: .; clone_size: once; v_call: TRBV14; j_call: TRBJ1-1; cdr3_nt: TGTGCCAGCAGCCCAGTAATAGGGGGCACTGAAGCTTTCTTT; cdr3_aa: CASSPVIGGTEAFF
d_call: TRBD1; clone_size: .; v_call: TRBV10-1; j_call: TRBJ2-1; cdr3_nt: TGCGCCAGCAGTGATTCTCGGACAGGGGGCAATGAGCAGTTCTTC; cdr3_aa: CASSDSRTGGNEQFF
d_call: TRBD1; clone_size: .; v_call: TRBV5-1; j_call: TRBJ2-1; cdr3_nt: TGCGCCAGCAGCCCACCGGGACAGGGTTACAATGAGCAGTTCTTC; cdr3_aa: CASSPPGQGYNEQFF
d_call: .; clone_size: .; v_call: TRBV19; j_call: TRBJ1-5; cdr3_nt: TGTGCCAGTAATGGTCTGGGCAATCAGCCCCAGCATTTT; cdr3_aa: CASNGLGNQPQHF
d_call: .; clone_size: .; v_call: TRBV7-9; j_call: TRBJ2-7; cdr3_nt: TGTGCCAGCAGCCCCACAGTGAGCTCCTACGAGCAGTACTTC; cdr3_aa: CASSPTVSSYEQYF
d_call: TRBD2; clone_size: .; v_call: TRBV11-1; j_call: TRBJ2-3; cdr3_nt: TGTGCCAGCAGCCCTACGGGGGGGCCAGATACGCAGTATTTT; cdr3_aa: CASSPTGGPDTQYF
d_call: TRBD1; clone_size: .; v_call: TRBV11-2; j_call: TRBJ2-3; cdr3_nt: TGTGCCAGCAGCTCACAGGGGGCTGATACGCAGTATTTT; cdr3_aa: CASSSQGADTQYF
d_call: TRBD2; clone_size: .; v_call: TRBV7-7; j_call: TRBJ2-5; cdr3_nt: TGTGCTAGCAGCTTAGGGACTAGCGGGGGAATAGGAGAGACCCAGTACTTC; cdr3_aa: CASSLGTSGGIGETQYF
d_call: .; clone_size: .; v_call: TRBV7-2; j_call: TRBJ2-1; cdr3_nt: TGTGCCAGCAGCTCAAGGAATGAGCAGTTCTTC; cdr3_aa: CASSSRNEQFF